A selection of T cell receptor beta chains follows, all from one sample in a study of blood T cell repertoires in COVID-19. The method was immunoSEQ multiplex PCR; TCRdb's version includes in-frame clones alone and lacks a portion of them. Of 120,000 to 150,000 clones listed, 84% were seen once; the top ten hold 5.5%. Sequenced: PBMCs or T cells enriched from blood (not recorded which). All receptors come from a man between 35 and 55 years old with acute COVID-19. The CDR3 runs from the conserved cysteine through the conserved F or W.

j_call v_call cdr3_aa
TRBJ1-5 TRBV5-1 CASSPKGEGQPQHF
TRBJ2-4 TRBV4-1 CASSQLGQGAKNIQYF
TRBJ1-2 TRBV19 CASSIESGAHGYTF
TRBJ1-6 TRBV5-1 CASSLEPSSYNSPLHF
TRBJ1-5 TRBV6-6 CASSRSGTGSNQPQHF
TRBJ1-6 TRBV4-1 CASSQLTGYGSPLHF
TRBJ2-2 TRBV4-3 CASSQAVYNTGELFF
TRBJ2-2 TRBV30 CAWSVVSVTGELFF
TRBJ2-1 TRBV28 CASIPGTAHNEQFF
TRBJ2-1 TRBV4-1 CASSHGRLGRNEQFF
TRBJ2-1 TRBV28 CASSLPNVPGNEQFF
TRBJ2-7 TRBV27 CASRLTSGSYEQYF
TRBJ1-6 TRBV27 CASGPSSGVSPLHF
TRBJ2-5 TRBV5-1 CASSFPSGEETQYF
TRBJ1-4 TRBV25-1 CASSDDGVSDEKLFF
TRBJ2-5 TRBV25-1 CASSYRRQGLETQYF
TRBJ1-2 TRBV30 CASKINRGDYGYTF
TRBJ2-5 TRBV19 CASRGDRGETQYF
TRBJ2-3 TRBV10-3 CAISEGRGGSDTQYF
TRBJ1-1 TRBV19 CASIGGRGTEAFF
TRBJ2-1 TRBV30 CAWRQGGRDEQFF
TRBJ1-5 TRBV3-1/TRBV3-2 CASSQQWPQHF
TRBJ2-2 TRBV15 CATSRSSKRGRVDTGELFF
TRBJ1-2 TRBV5-4 CASSLVQDRLYGYTF
TRBJ2-7 TRBV7-2 CASSLAAGFGYEQYF
TRBJ1-5 TRBV28 CASSSPTGGRQPQHF
TRBJ2-6 TRBV6-5 CASRDRGTGANVLTF
TRBJ2-7 TRBV7-2 CASSSGVIAGFEQYF
TRBJ2-5 TRBV7-9 CASSPPDRFQETQYF
TRBJ1-1 TRBV11-2 CASSLVPSGTGIDTEAFF
TRBJ2-7 TRBV10-3 CAIKGTSYEQYF